This passage covers 16 T cell receptor beta chains from one sample sequenced in a study of tumor-infiltrating lymphocytes in primary liver carcinoma. The source material, about 18-33 mg of unsorted bulk tissue, was used to co-extract RNA and DNA. TCR beta cDNA was made from roughly 450 ng total RNA with a constant-region primer. What produced the TCR beta libraries was three nested multiplex PCR rounds using slightly modified ARM-PCR. Researchers ran the first two PCR rounds for about 11 cycles each with TRBV1-TRBV30 forward primers and a C-beta reverse primer. A single record per CDR3 protein comes from TCRdb applying MiXCR to the multiplex PCR reads. The sample shows 40,000 or so distinct CDR3 sequences, roughly 74% of them seen only once. Sequencing was done on a sample of tumor-adjacent normal liver tissue. The source of these receptors is a man aged 35 to 55 with primary liver carcinoma and hepatitis B virus infection.

The chain employs TRBV25-1 and TRBJ2-1, with D perhaps assigned TRBD1 or TRBD2 (6 bases each). The CDR3 length is 17 residues. Trimming removed 1 base from V and 6 bases from J, with 19 bases in between. Germline-derived CDR1 and CDR2 are MGHDK and SYGVNS. The CDR3 region has the DNA TGTGCCAGCAGTGAATTAGCGGAACAGGGTAACTCCAATGAGCAGTTCTTC. Translating gives CASSELAEQGNSNEQFF.

Comments on this clonotype: At one boundary the junction diverges from the germline segment, which might be a read error. The V and J genes are TRBV11-2 and TRBJ2-1, with D perhaps matching TRBD1 (7 bases). Germline CDR1 reads SGHAT; CDR2 reads FQNNGV. The CDR3 spans 16 residues. CDR3 residues: CASGFGGRGRLNEQFF. CDR3 in DNA: TGTGCCAGCGGCTTCGGGGGAAGGGGGCGCCTCAATGAGCAGTTCTTC.

Turning to this clonotype: The conserved final phenylalanine or tryptophan is absent from the CDR3, which likely points to a read error. V gene TRBV28 combines with J gene TRBJ1-5; unclear D gene. Germline V gene data show CDR1 as MDHEN and CDR2 as SYDVKM. The CDR3 covers 14 residues. The CDR3 sequence: CATRPTWSTQHQHL. The CDR3 region has the DNA TGTGCCACCAGGCCCACATGGTCGACTCAGCACCAGCATCTT.

As concerns this clonotype: One end of the junction varies from germline; a read error may be responsible. The chain employs TRBV29-1 and TRBJ2-2; TRBD1 or TRBD2 may be the D gene (6 bases each). The CDR3 covers 14 residues. Germline V gene data show CDR1 as SQVTM and CDR2 as ANQGSEA. The CDR3 coding sequence is TGCAGCGTTGATACGCAGGGGAAAACCGGGGGGCTGTTTTTT. Its translation: CSVDTQGKTGGLFF.

This clonotype was observed a handful of times. V is TRBV12-3 or TRBV12-4 and J is TRBJ2-1; 7 positions agree with TRBD2. V lost 5 bases to trimming and J lost 0 bases; unmatched junction nucleotides: 7. This CDR3 has 16 amino acids. CDR3 region: CASSLREGPSYNEQFF. CDR3 coding DNA: TGTGCCAGCAGTCTGAGGGAGGGGCCCTCCTACAATGAGCAGTTCTTC.

About this clonotype itself: At one end, the junction sequence differs from germline, possibly due to a read error. The V gene is TRBV28, the J gene TRBJ2-1; 11 bases align to TRBD1. Germline V CDR1 and CDR2: MDHEN, SYDVKM. The CDR3 runs to 14 residues. CDR3 protein: CTSIGQGANNEQFF. In nucleotides, the CDR3 is TGTACCAGTATCGGACAGGGGGCCAACAATGAGCAGTTCTTC.

The CDR3 DNA is TGTGCCATCAGCGTCTGGCAGCGGGAGCTCACAGTTACACAGTATTTT. Encoded protein: CAISVWQRELTVTQYF. This chain joins TRBV10-3 and TRBJ2-3, with TRBD2 matching 8 bases. The junction had 20 bases not matched to a gene; V was cut back by 6 bases and J by 12 bases. The CDR3 extends over 16 amino acids. The germline V gene has CDR1 ENHRY and CDR2 SYGVKD.

This clonotype appeared once. A junction boundary mismatches the germline segment, possibly from a read error. The genes are TRBV7-8 and TRBJ2-1, with 10 bases aligning to TRBD2. Germline lookup yields CDR1 SGHVS and CDR2 FQNEAQ. The CDR3 has 16 amino acids. CDR3 amino acids: CASTPTTSGWGNEQLF. The CDR3 nucleotides read TGTGCCAGCACCCCCACGACTAGCGGGTGGGGCAATGAGCAGCTCTTC.

This clonotype appeared once. Germline and junction disagree at one end, which may indicate a read error. The chain employs TRBV6-6 and TRBJ2-4; maybe TRBD1 (5 bases). Germline CDR1 MNHNY, CDR2 SVGAGI (reference sequence). The CDR3 consists of 17 residues. DNA of the CDR3: TGTGCCAGCAGTTACTCGACGTCAGGGATCGCCAAAAACATTCAATGCTTC. As protein: CASSYSTSGIAKNIQCF.

At least ten counts were recorded for this clonotype. A much larger clone differs by one base, so this may be a read error. This chain joins TRBV29-1 and TRBJ2-3; D ambiguous. The last part of the DNA fits TRBJ1-5 better; the J call may be wrong. Germline CDR1 is SQVTM and CDR2 is ANQGSEA. CDR3 length: 12 residues. The CDR3 DNA sequence: TGCAGCGTTGCCCCTTCCACAGATACGCAGCATTTT. As protein: CSVAPSTDTQHF.

A word on this clonotype: The conserved final phenylalanine or tryptophan is absent from the CDR3, which likely points to a read error. The chain carries TRBV6-5 and TRBJ1-2, with 8 bases lining up with TRBD1. This CDR3 region has 15 residues. Germline V gene data show CDR1 as MNHEY and CDR2 as SVGAGI. The CDR3 is CSSSAPDRGNHGYTL. The CDR3 bases are TGTTCCAGCAGTGCACCCGACAGGGGAAATCATGGCTACACCCTC.

Concerning this clonotype itself: The junction and the germline gene differ at one end; a read error may be behind it. CDR3 DNA sequence: TGTGCCAGCGGTGAGGTGCGTGGAGATATGCAGTATTTT. Translating gives CASGEVRGDMQYF. The chain couples TRBV6-1 to TRBJ2-3; D remains unclear. The CDR3 totals 13 residues. Per germline, CDR1 MNHNS and CDR2 SASEGT.

The V call is TRBV12-3 or TRBV12-4, the J call TRBJ2-1; D not resolved. The CDR3 spans 16 residues. V shed 11 bases and J shed 8 bases, with 28 bases lying between them. Here the CDR3 reads CAGNGPGRTPPDEQFF. The CDR3, as DNA: TGTGCCGGCAATGGGCCCGGGCGGACCCCTCCGGATGAGCAGTTCTTC.

The chain joins TRBV10-2 to TRBJ1-5, with D uncertain. V lost 6 bases and J 9 bases, leaving 9 bases between the germline ends. The germline V gene encodes CDR1 WSHSY and CDR2 SAAADI. The CDR3 covers 11 residues. CDR3 nucleotides: TGCGCCAGCAGGTTGTTTGGGCCCCAGCATTTT. It specifies CASRLFGPQHF.

Remarks on this clonotype: One junction end does not reproduce the germline sequence, and a read error may be involved. This chain connects TRBV5-4 to TRBJ2-2; D not resolved. This CDR3 region has 15 residues. CDR1 is SGHNT, CDR2 YYREEE, per germline (reference sequence). The CDR3 protein is CARSLDGLNTRELFF. The CDR3 DNA reads as TGTGCCAGGAGCTTGGACGGATTGAACACCCGGGAGCTGTTTTTT. The full variable domain, its missing parts supplied by reference TRBV5-4 and TRBJ2-2, is ETGVTQSPTHLIKTRGQQVTLRCSSQSGHNTVSWYQQALGQGPQFIFQYYREEENGRGNFPPRFSGLQFPNYSSELNVNALELDDSALYLCARSLDGLNTRELFFGEGSRLTVL.

About this clonotype itself: Germline is not matched at one junction end, which may reflect a read error. The V and J genes are TRBV14 and TRBJ2-1; no firm D call. This CDR3 has 16 amino acids. CDR1 and CDR2 (germline): SGHDN, FVKESK. CDR3 coding DNA: TGTGTCAGCAGTGCCGTAGCTGGATGGCTAAACAATGAGCAGTTCTTC. Translating gives CVSSAVAGWLNNEQFF. The full variable domain, its missing parts supplied by reference TRBV14 and TRBJ2-1, is EAGVTQFPSHSVIEKGQTVTLRCDPISGHDNLYWYRRVMGKEIKFLLHFVKESKQDESGMPNNRFLAERTGGTYSTLKVQPAELEDSGVYFCVSSAVAGWLNNEQFFGPGTRLTVL.